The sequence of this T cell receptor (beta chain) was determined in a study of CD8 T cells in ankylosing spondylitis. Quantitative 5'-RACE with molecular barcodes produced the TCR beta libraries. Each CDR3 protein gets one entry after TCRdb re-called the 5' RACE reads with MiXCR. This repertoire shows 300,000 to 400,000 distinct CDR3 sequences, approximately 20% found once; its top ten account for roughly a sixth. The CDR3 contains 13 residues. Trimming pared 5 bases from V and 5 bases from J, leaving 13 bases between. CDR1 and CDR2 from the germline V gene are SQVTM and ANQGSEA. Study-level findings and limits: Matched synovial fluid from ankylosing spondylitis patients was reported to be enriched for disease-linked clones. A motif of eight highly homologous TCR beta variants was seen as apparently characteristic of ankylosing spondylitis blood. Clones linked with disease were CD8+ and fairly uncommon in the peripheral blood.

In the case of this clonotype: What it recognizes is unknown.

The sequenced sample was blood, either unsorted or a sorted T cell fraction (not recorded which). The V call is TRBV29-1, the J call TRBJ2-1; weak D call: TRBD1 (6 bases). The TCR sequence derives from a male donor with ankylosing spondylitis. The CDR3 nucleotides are TGCAGCGTTCAGGAACAGGGACACAATGAGCAGTTCTTC. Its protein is CSVQEQGHNEQFF.